The clone carrying this T cell receptor (beta chain) was recorded many times. V lost 6 bases and J 2 bases, leaving 10 bases between the germline ends. Germline CDR1 and CDR2: SNHLY and FYNNEI. CDR3 size: 13 residues. The sample originates from a study of blood T cell repertoires in COVID-19. The protocol was immunoSEQ multiplex PCR, while the TCRdb copy is restricted to in-frame clones and leaves out a portion. The sample lists over 110,000 clones; more than 65% were seen once. This chain connects TRBV2 to TRBJ1-2, with D tentatively TRBD1 (5 bases). The sample comprised peripheral blood. This clonotype was sampled from a man in his sixties with active or convalescent COVID-19. CDR3 in amino acids: CASSQTENYGYTF. The DNA for the CDR3 is TGTGCCAGCAGCCAGACAGAAAACTATGGCTACACCTTC.